This T cell receptor (beta chain) was retrieved from a study of preoperative IRX-2 immunotherapy in early breast cancer. Repertoires were generated with immunoSEQ multiplex PCR, while TCRdb's copy carries only in-frame clones and drops some. The data hold 60,000 or so clones, with around 94% observed a single time. The V end lost 4 bases, the J end lost 7 bases, and 7 bases lay between the germline ends. CDR3 length: 11 residues. The germline V gene encodes CDR1 LGHNA and CDR2 YSLEER. Documented treatment: preoperative locoregional IRX-2 cytokine immunotherapy. Preoperative locoregional IRX-2 cytokine immunotherapy was tested in the phase Ib source study.

The TCR was taken from a human donor with breast cancer. The chain links TRBV4-3 to TRBJ1-2; weak D call: TRBD1 (5 bases). This material was obtained from a patient treated with IRX-2 immunotherapy. CDR3 bases: TGCGCCAGCAGCCTCGGGGGTGGCTACACCTTC. It codes for CASSLGGGYTF.